This section outlines one TCR beta chain sequence together with its context. Its antigen remains unknown. V was cut by 0 bases and J by 4 bases, with 7 bases left in between. The germline V gene encodes CDR1 LNHNV and CDR2 YYDKDF (reference sequence). The CDR3 is 15 amino acids. Profiled with immunoSEQ multiplex PCR; TCRdb holds only in-frame clones, not every one. Of around 720,000 clones in the sample, roughly 72% were seen once. This sample is drawn from a study of shared clonotypes between healthy human individuals. Overall study context: The donors, a couple of women and three men, were aged 18 to 49. Three CD4 naive, three CD4 memory, two CD8 naive and one CD8 memory plate were used per donor.

General study points: Non-shared clonotypes displayed generation probabilities falling below those of clonotypes present in all four donors.

The origin of this receptor is a woman aged 25 to 39 in good health. This chain uses TRBV15 with TRBJ2-6; unclear D gene. The sample comprised memory CD4+ T cells sorted from blood. The subset: CD45RA-negative fraction. The CDR3 region has the DNA TGTGCCACCAGCAGAGATAGGTCCGGGGCCAACGTCCTGACTTTC. As protein: CATSRDRSGANVLTF. Based on the CDR3 plus reference TRBV15 and TRBJ2-6, the full variable domain is DAMVIQNPRYQVTQFGKPVTLSCSQTLNHNVMYWYQQKSSQAPKLLFHYYDKDFNNEADTPDNFQSRRPNTSFCFLDIRSPGLGDTAMYLCATSRDRSGANVLTFGAGSRLTVL.